One and the same sample provided the 14 T cell receptor beta chains below, sequenced in a study of sequential checkpoint blockade in melanoma. Treatment of the sample: randomized to nivolumab then ipilimumab (arm A) or the reverse (arm B). Generated by immunoSEQ multiplex PCR, the TCRdb table keeps only in-frame clones and is missing some. The repertoire holds around 2,200 clones, approximately 22% seen once, with about 15% in the top ten. Material: tumor tissue (inferred from file names), obtained from a patient given nivolumab and ipilimumab in sequence. These receptors originate from a human donor with melanoma.

The CDR3 loop reads CASSPGGTLNTEAFF. In DNA, the CDR3 is TGTGCCAGCTCCCCCGGGGGAACTCTCAACACTGAAGCTTTCTTT. The chain combines TRBV18 with TRBJ1-1; D possibly corresponds to TRBD1 (5 bases). Germline V gene lookup returns CDR1 KGHSH and CDR2 LQKENI. The V and J ends lost 6 bases and 2 bases respectively, with 16 bases between them. This CDR3 region has 15 residues.

This clone ranks as medium-sized. This rearrangement joins TRBV11-3 to TRBJ2-1; either TRBD1 or TRBD2 may fit D (6 bases each). The ends were cut back, 5 bases at V and 5 bases at J, with 19 bases in the middle. In germline, CDR1 is SGHNT, CDR2 YENEEA. This CDR3 contains 16 residues. The CDR3 sequence: CASSPGGGQRNNEQFF. The CDR3 DNA sequence: TGTGCCAGCAGCCCCGGGGGCGGGCAAAGAAACAATGAGCAGTTCTTC.

This clone was picked up a small number of times. The chain recombines TRBV9 with TRBJ1-2; D is perhaps TRBD1 (5 bases). V was pared by 3 bases and J by 0 bases, with 9 bases between. CDR1 SGDLS and CDR2 YYNGEE come from the germline V gene. CDR3 length: 14 amino acids. DNA for the CDR3: TGTGCCAGCAGCGCAGGGAAAACTAACTATGGCTACACCTTC. Translating gives CASSAGKTNYGYTF.

This clone rates as medium-sized. The CDR3 DNA reads as TGTGCCAGCAGCTTAGAAGGGACTAGCGGGAGATTCGAGCAGTACTTC. Translating it yields CASSLEGTSGRFEQYF. The chain combines TRBV11-3 with TRBJ2-7; 14 bases are a match to TRBD2. CDR1 SGHNT and CDR2 YENEEA come from the germline V gene. V shed 0 bases and J 6 bases; nucleotides not matched to a gene: 4. The CDR3 covers 16 residues.

This clone was observed a handful of times. The chain carries TRBV28 and TRBJ2-1; 8 bases are a match to TRBD1. Trimming took 8 bases from V and 6 from J; bases not matched to a gene: 12. Germline CDR1 reads MDHEN; CDR2 reads SYDVKM. CDR3 size: 15 residues. The CDR3 DNA is TGTGCCAGCCTTACCCAGGGGGCTGGAGTCAATGAGCAGTTCTTC. This sequence encodes CASLTQGAGVNEQFF.

This clone was counted a few times. The chain has TRBV6-8 and TRBJ2-2; tentatively, D is TRBD1 or TRBD2 (7 bases each). Trimming took off 7 bases at V and 7 bases at J, with 10 bases between the two ends. Germline CDR1 is MNHGY and CDR2 is SAAAGT. This CDR3 is 12 amino acids long. CDR3 nucleotides: TGTGCCAGCACCAGGGGGGGCGGGGAGCTGTTTTTT. Encoded protein: CASTRGGGELFF.

This clone was detected a few times. V usage is TRBV19 and J usage is TRBJ2-3; 7 bases are a match to TRBD1. V lost 1 base to trimming and J lost 7 bases; unmatched junction nucleotides: 14. The germline V gene encodes CDR1 LNHDA and CDR2 SQIVND (reference sequence). The CDR3 spans 17 residues. CDR3 bases: TGTGCCAGTAGTATAGGAATTCTGACAGGGAATAGGAATACGCAGTATTTT. This sequence encodes CASSIGILTGNRNTQYF. Complete variable domain (other parts from reference TRBV19 and TRBJ2-3): DGGITQSPKYLFRKEGQNVTLSCEQNLNHDAMYWYRQDPGQGLRLIYYSQIVNDFQKGDIAEGYSVSREKKESFPLTVTSAQKNPTAFYLCASSIGILTGNRNTQYFGPGTRLTVL.

This clone came up a few times. The chain combines TRBV6-8 with TRBJ2-4, with unresolved D. Deletions cut 5 bases from V and 6 bases from J, with 8 bases between. CDR3 size: 12 residues. Germline V gene sequence: CDR1 MNHGY, CDR2 SAAAGT. The CDR3 nucleotides are TGTGCCAGCAGTGCCGTGGGAAACATTCAGTACTTC. Translating it yields CASSAVGNIQYF.

The rearrangement uses TRBV6-8 and TRBJ1-5; possible D gene TRBD1, 6 bases. Germline CDR1 and CDR2: MNHGY and SAAAGT. The germline V and J ends were trimmed by 5 bases and 5 bases, with 16 bases remaining between them. This CDR3 contains 15 residues. The CDR3 is CASSAGQIVYQPQHF. The CDR3 nucleotides are TGTGCCAGCAGTGCCGGACAGATTGTGTATCAGCCCCAGCATTTT.

This clone has more than one count but fewer than ten. The J gene is TRBJ2-3, the V gene TRBV10-3, with no clear D. The CDR3 is made up of 12 amino acids. V dropped 2 bases and J dropped 6 bases, with 6 bases sitting between them. Per the germline V gene, CDR1 is ENHRY and CDR2 is SYGVKD. CDR3 residues: CAISEAMDTQYF. The DNA of the CDR3 is TGTGCCATCAGTGAGGCCATGGATACGCAGTATTTT.

This clone is classed as medium-sized (0.01 to 0.1%). The V gene is TRBV9, the J gene TRBJ1-2; maybe TRBD1 (5 bases). Germline loops: CDR1 SGDLS, CDR2 YYNGEE. The CDR3 is made up of 18 amino acids. Deletions cut 2 bases from V and 2 bases from J, with 22 bases between. The CDR3 DNA follows: TGTGCCAGCAGCGTGGGCGCAGTGGGTAGGGACGGCAACTATGGCTACACCTTC. Translation gives CASSVGAVGRDGNYGYTF.

The chain joins TRBV18 to TRBJ2-1; D is perhaps TRBD1 (6 bases). V was trimmed by 2 bases and J by 11 bases, leaving 16 bases between them. CDR1 is KGHSH and CDR2 is LQKENI in the germline V gene. The CDR3 is 14 amino acids. CDR3 region: CASSPNPHGQKQFF. CDR3 in DNA: TGTGCCAGCTCACCAAATCCCCACGGACAGAAGCAGTTCTTC.

Judged by abundance, this clone is medium-sized (0.01 to 0.1%). The V call is TRBV11-3, the J call TRBJ2-1; 7 bases match TRBD2. V lost 5 bases to trimming and J lost 7 bases; unmatched junction nucleotides: 17. The CDR3 totals 17 residues. The V gene's germline CDR1 is SGHNT and CDR2 YENEEA. The CDR3 sequence: CASSPWESSGGLNEQFF. The DNA of the CDR3 is TGTGCCAGCAGCCCCTGGGAGTCTAGCGGTGGATTGAATGAGCAGTTCTTC.

This clone is medium-sized (0.01 to 0.1%). This sequence joins TRBV11-3 and TRBJ1-2; TRBD1 aligns across 12 bases. Trimming removed 6 bases from V and 4 bases from J; junction bases left unmatched: 15. This CDR3 contains 18 residues. Per germline, CDR1 SGHNT and CDR2 YENEEA. The CDR3 loop is CASSDLRDRGPYAYGYTF. The CDR3 nucleotides are TGTGCCAGCAGTGACCTACGGGACAGGGGGCCTTACGCCTATGGCTACACCTTC.